This entry describes one TCR beta chain. The CDR3 loop spans 17 amino acids. J gave up 4 bases and V 7 bases, and 13 bases lay outside the gene matches. Germline CDR1 reads MNHEY; CDR2 reads SVGEGT. The sample is drawn from a study of blood T cells in healthy people across ages. Through a sample-barcoded 5' primer and a J-beta primer mix, a second PCR was run for roughly 7 to 12 cycles. Using its own MiXCR run on the 5' RACE reads, TCRdb lists one record per CDR3 protein. The data show 1.5 million to 2 million distinct CDR3 sequences, with about 28% seen just once and 7.7% held by the top ten. This sequence originates from a woman aged 25 to 39 in good health. Input material: blood. The chain uses TRBV6-2 or TRBV6-3 and TRBJ2-7; 13 bases are a match to TRBD2. As DNA, the CDR3 is TGTGCCAGCACCTTCGGGACTAGCGGGAAGGAAAGTTACGAGCAGTACTTC. Amino acid sequence: CASTFGTSGKESYEQYF.